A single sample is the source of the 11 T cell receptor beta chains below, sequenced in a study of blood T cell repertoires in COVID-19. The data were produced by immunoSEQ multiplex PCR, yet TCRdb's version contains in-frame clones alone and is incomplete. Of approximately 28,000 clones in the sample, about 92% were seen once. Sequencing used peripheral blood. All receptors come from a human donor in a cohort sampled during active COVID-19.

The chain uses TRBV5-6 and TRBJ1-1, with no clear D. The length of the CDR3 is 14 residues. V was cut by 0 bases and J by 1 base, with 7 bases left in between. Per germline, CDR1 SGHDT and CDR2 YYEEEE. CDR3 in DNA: TGTGCCAGCAGCTTGGTTAGCAGGAACACTGAAGCTTTCTTT. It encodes CASSLVSRNTEAFF.

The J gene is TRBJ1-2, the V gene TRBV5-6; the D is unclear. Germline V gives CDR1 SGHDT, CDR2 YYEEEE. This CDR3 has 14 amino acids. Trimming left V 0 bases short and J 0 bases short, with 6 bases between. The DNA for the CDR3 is TGTGCCAGCAGCTTGGGGGCTTCTAACTATGGCTACACCTTC. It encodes CASSLGASNYGYTF. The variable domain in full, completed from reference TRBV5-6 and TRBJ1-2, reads DAGVTQSPTHLIKTRGQQVTLRCSPKSGHDTVSWYQQALGQGPQFIFQYYEEEERQRGNFPDRFSGHQFPNYSSELNVNALLLGDSALYLCASSLGASNYGYTFGSGTRLTVV.

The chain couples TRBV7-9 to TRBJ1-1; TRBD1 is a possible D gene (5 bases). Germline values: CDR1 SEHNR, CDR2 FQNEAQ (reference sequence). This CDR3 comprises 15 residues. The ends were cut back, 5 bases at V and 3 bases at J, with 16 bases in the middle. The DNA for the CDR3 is TGTGCCAGCAGCCCCCTCAGGGCTAGGGACACTGAAGCTTTCTTT. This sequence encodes CASSPLRARDTEAFF.

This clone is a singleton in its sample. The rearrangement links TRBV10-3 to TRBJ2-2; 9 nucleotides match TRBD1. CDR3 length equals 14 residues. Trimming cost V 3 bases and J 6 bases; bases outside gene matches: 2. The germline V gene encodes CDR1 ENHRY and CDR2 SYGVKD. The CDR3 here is CAISEQGAAGELFF. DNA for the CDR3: TGTGCCATCAGTGAACAGGGGGCGGCCGGGGAGCTGTTTTTT.

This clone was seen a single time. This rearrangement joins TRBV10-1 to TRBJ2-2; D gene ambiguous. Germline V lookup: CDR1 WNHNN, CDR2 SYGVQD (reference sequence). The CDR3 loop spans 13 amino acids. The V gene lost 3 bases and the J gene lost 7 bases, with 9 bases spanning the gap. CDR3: CASSDSGRGELFF. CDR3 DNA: TGCGCCAGCAGTGATAGTGGGCGCGGGGAGCTGTTTTTT.

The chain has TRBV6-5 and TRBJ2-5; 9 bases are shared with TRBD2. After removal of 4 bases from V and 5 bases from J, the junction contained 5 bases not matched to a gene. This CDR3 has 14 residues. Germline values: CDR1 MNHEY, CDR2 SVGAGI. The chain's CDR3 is CASSSGLASETQYF. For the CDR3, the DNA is TGTGCCAGCAGTTCGGGACTAGCAAGTGAGACCCAGTACTTC.

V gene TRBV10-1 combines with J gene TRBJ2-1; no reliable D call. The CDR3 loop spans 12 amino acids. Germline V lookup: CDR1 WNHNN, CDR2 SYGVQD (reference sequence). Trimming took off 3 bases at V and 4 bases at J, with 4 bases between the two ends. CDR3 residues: CASSDFYNEQFF. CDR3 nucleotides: TGCGCCAGCAGTGACTTTTACAATGAGCAGTTCTTC.

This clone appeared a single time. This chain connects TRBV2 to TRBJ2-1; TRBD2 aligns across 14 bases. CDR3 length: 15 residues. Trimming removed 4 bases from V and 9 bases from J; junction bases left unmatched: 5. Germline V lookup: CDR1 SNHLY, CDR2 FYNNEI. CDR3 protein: CASSARTSGGIEQFF. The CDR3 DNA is TGTGCCAGCAGTGCCCGGACTAGCGGGGGGATTGAGCAGTTCTTC.

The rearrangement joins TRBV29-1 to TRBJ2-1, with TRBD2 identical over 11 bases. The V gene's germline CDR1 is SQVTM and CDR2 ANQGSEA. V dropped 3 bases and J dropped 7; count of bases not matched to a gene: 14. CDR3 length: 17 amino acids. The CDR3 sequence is CSVDRWGVAGGGNEQFF. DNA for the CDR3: TGCAGCGTTGACCGCTGGGGAGTAGCGGGGGGGGGAAATGAGCAGTTCTTC.

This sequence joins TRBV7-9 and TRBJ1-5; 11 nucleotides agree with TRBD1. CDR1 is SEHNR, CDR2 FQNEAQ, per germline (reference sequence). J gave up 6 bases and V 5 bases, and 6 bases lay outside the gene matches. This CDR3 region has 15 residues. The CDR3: CASSRTGGIGQPQHF. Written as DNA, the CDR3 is TGTGCCAGCAGCCGGACAGGGGGCATTGGTCAGCCCCAGCATTTT.

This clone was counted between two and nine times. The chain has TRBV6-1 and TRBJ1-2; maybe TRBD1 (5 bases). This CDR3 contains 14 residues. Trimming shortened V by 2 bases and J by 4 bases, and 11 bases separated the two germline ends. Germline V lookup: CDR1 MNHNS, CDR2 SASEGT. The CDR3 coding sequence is TGTGCCAGCAGTGAAACGGGGGGTGGCTATGGCTACACCTTC. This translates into CASSETGGGYGYTF.